Presented here are 20 T cell receptor beta chains from one specimen sequenced in a study of T cells in Graves' hyperthyroidism and ophthalmopathy. Amplified TCR beta CDR3 regions came from RNA transcripts. The primer set for the first-round RT-PCR of the TCR CDR3 was HTBI. TCRdb re-called the multiplex PCR reads through MiXCR, storing one row per CDR3 protein. The sample holds roughly 650,000 distinct CDR3 sequences, more than 15% seen once. Sequenced sample: blood. Every receptor here comes from a woman aged 40 to 55 with Graves' ophthalmopathy.

This clonotype turned up a few times. This CDR3 is CASSAFPWGDSNQPQHF. CDR3 sequence (DNA): TGTGCCAGCAGTGCATTCCCTTGGGGGGATAGCAATCAGCCCCAGCATTTT. The chain joins TRBV6-1 to TRBJ1-5, with D maybe TRBD1 (5 bases). The CDR3 is 17 residues long. V lost 4 bases, J lost 0 bases, and 16 bases lay in between. The germline CDR1 and CDR2 sequences are MNHNS and SASEGT.

This clonotype was counted many times. The chain couples TRBV18 to TRBJ1-5; no firm D call. V was cut by 6 bases and J by 4 bases, with 10 bases left in between. The CDR3 is made up of 13 amino acids. The germline V gene encodes CDR1 KGHSH and CDR2 LQKENI. The CDR3 region is CASSGSKNQPQHF. The CDR3, as DNA: TGTGCCAGCTCGGGATCAAAGAATCAGCCCCAGCATTTT. Supplemented by reference TRBV18 and TRBJ1-5, the full variable domain reads NAGVMQNPRHLVRRRGQEARLRCSPMKGHSHVYWYRQLPEEGLKFMVYLQKENIIDESGMPKERFSAEFPKEGPSILRIQQVVRGDSAAYFCASSGSKNQPQHFGDGTRLSIL.

This clonotype was seen only a few times. In DNA form, the CDR3 reads TGTGCCAGCAGCCAAGGGGTAGCGGGGGGGCCGGCGGATACGCAGTATTTT. It encodes CASSQGVAGGPADTQYF. The chain couples TRBV4-2 to TRBJ2-3; 11 bases line up with TRBD2. This CDR3 comprises 17 residues. Germline CDR1 reads LGHNA; CDR2 reads YNFKEQ. J gave up 6 bases and V 1 base, and 9 bases lay outside the gene matches.

Points on this clonotype: A read error may explain this, as a much larger clone is one base away. CDR3 nucleotides: TGCAGCGTTGACCGGACAAACCGCACAGATACGCAGTATTTT. This gives the protein CSVDRTNRTDTQYF. The V gene is TRBV29-1, the J gene TRBJ2-3, with D possibly being TRBD1 (5 bases). In germline, CDR1 is SQVTM, CDR2 ANQGSEA. Trimming left V 3 bases short and J 1 base short, with 11 bases between. The CDR3 has 14 amino acids.

This clonotype appeared a few times. The CDR3 sequence is CASSSTRTSGGAGEQFF. Written as DNA, the CDR3 is TGTGCCAGCAGCTCGACCCGGACTAGCGGGGGGGCGGGTGAGCAGTTCTTC. The chain combines TRBV7-3 with TRBJ2-1; 15 bases fit TRBD2. V was pared by 4 bases and J by 9 bases, with 10 bases of the junction left unmatched. Germline loops: CDR1 SGHTA, CDR2 FQGTGA. The CDR3 spans 17 residues.

This rearrangement joins TRBV7-6 to TRBJ2-3; 8 nucleotides line up with TRBD1. The germline gives CDR1 SGHVS, CDR2 FNYEAQ. The CDR3 has 15 residues. Trimming at V came to 5 bases and at J to 2 bases, leaving 6 bases not matched to a gene. CDR3 residues: CASSLSTGDTDTQYF. CDR3 in DNA: TGTGCCAGCAGCCTCTCGACAGGGGACACAGATACGCAGTATTTT.

This clonotype was seen at least ten times. V is TRBV11-2 and J is TRBJ2-7; D not certain. Trimming left V 5 bases short and J 4 bases short, with 15 bases between. Germline values: CDR1 SGHAT, CDR2 FQNNGV. This CDR3 region has 14 residues. In nucleotides, the CDR3 is TGTGCCAGCAGCAAGGACCGGTCGATGTACGAGCAGTACTTC. Encoded protein: CASSKDRSMYEQYF.

The J gene is TRBJ2-1, the V gene TRBV20-1; D is ambiguous. With 5 bases removed from V and 0 bases from J, the gap between germline ends came to 14 bases. The germline CDR1 and CDR2 sequences are DFQATT and SNEGSKA (reference sequence). The CDR3 length is 15 residues. CDR3 loop: CSAPRQESSYNEQFF. The CDR3 region has the DNA TGCAGTGCTCCCCGGCAGGAAAGCTCCTACAATGAGCAGTTCTTC.

This chain uses TRBV5-1 with TRBJ1-2; TRBD1 agrees at 9 bases. This CDR3 has 13 residues. V shed 4 bases and J 7 bases; nucleotides not matched to a gene: 5. Germline-derived CDR1 and CDR2 are SGHRS and YFSETQ. This CDR3 is CASSTGTGIGYTF. The CDR3 region has the DNA TGCGCCAGCAGCACCGGGACAGGGATTGGCTACACCTTC.

This clonotype was recorded a few times. This chain uses TRBV10-3 with TRBJ1-2; TRBD1 matches at 7 bases. Germline values: CDR1 ENHRY, CDR2 SYGVKD. CDR3 length equals 12 residues. The ends lost 6 bases at V and 4 bases at J; junction bases unmatched: 2. DNA for the CDR3: TGTGCCATCAGCCAGGGGGGCTATGGCTACACCTTC. Translation: CAISQGGYGYTF.

As to this clonotype: This clone may be a read error of a much larger clone one base away. The CDR3 loop is CASSSPRGPVYEQYF. As DNA, the CDR3 is TGTGCCAGCAGCTCCCCCCGGGGGCCCGTCTACGAGCAGTACTTC. The rearrangement joins TRBV11-2 to TRBJ2-7, with D perhaps given as TRBD1 or TRBD2 (6 bases each). Germline lookup yields CDR1 SGHAT and CDR2 FQNNGV. V gave up 4 bases and J gave up 3 bases, with 16 bases separating them. The CDR3 is made up of 15 amino acids.

The J gene is TRBJ1-3, the V gene TRBV27; tentatively, D is TRBD1 (5 bases). Trimming took 6 bases from V and 1 from J, leaving 13 bases between them. The germline CDR1 and CDR2 sequences are MNHEY and SMNVEV (reference sequence). CDR3 length: 15 amino acids. The CDR3 nucleotides are TGTGCCAGCAGAGAACGCCAGGGTTCTGGAAACACCATATATTTT. It codes for CASRERQGSGNTIYF.

A few counts support this clonotype. Relative to the germline gene, one junction end is altered; a read error may explain this. The rearrangement uses TRBV11-2 and TRBJ2-2; possibly TRBD1 for D (8 bases). The CDR3 is 15 residues long. Germline V gene lookup returns CDR1 SGHAT and CDR2 FQNNGV. CDR3 in amino acids: CASSSGQGLTGELSF. The CDR3 DNA reads as TGTGCCAGCAGCTCAGGACAGGGACTAACCGGGGAGCTGTCTTTT.

The chain recombines TRBV13 with TRBJ2-7; tentatively, D is TRBD2 (7 bases). CDR1 is PRHDT and CDR2 is FYEKMQ in the germline V gene (reference sequence). There are 16 residues in the CDR3. V gave up 6 bases and J gave up 0 bases, with 18 bases separating them. The CDR3 DNA follows: TGTGCCAGCAGAAGGGTCGGGGGGCCTCTCTCCTACGAGCAGTACTTC. It encodes CASRRVGGPLSYEQYF.

This clonotype was found a few times. CDR3 amino acids: CASGLVRTPDSYEQYF. The CDR3 nucleotides read TGTGCTAGTGGTTTGGTTAGGACCCCTGACTCCTACGAGCAGTACTTC. This chain joins TRBV12-5 and TRBJ2-7; no clear D. V lost 0 bases and J 0 bases, leaving 12 bases between the germline ends. Germline CDR1 is LGHNT and CDR2 is FRNRAP. This CDR3 spans 16 amino acids.

This clonotype was counted many times. This sequence joins TRBV12-3 or TRBV12-4 and TRBJ2-4; D remains unclear. This CDR3 has 15 residues. Trimming removed 1 base at V and 2 bases at J, with 9 bases between. CDR3 sequence reads: CASSLVAGPKNIQYF. The CDR3 region has the DNA TGTGCCAGCAGTTTAGTGGCAGGCCCCAAAAACATTCAGTACTTC.

This clonotype was found many times. The CDR3 bases are TGCGCCAGCAAAGAGAGGACTAGAGGCAATGAGCAGTTCTTC. This translates into CASKERTRGNEQFF. The genes are TRBV5-1 and TRBJ2-1, with TRBD2 identical over 7 bases. The CDR3 is made up of 14 amino acids. Germline V gene sequence: CDR1 SGHRS, CDR2 YFSETQ. J lost 6 bases, V lost 6 bases, and 9 bases had no gene match.

As for this clonotype: A much larger clone is a single base away; this may be a read error. The J gene is TRBJ1-2, the V gene TRBV20-1; the D is unclear. With 6 bases removed from V and 7 bases from J, the gap between germline ends came to 18 bases. Germline CDR1 is DFQATT and CDR2 is SNEGSKA (reference sequence). The CDR3 spans 13 residues. CDR3 in amino acids: CSANPEGPCGYTF. In nucleotides, the CDR3 is TGCAGTGCAAATCCAGAAGGGCCTTGTGGCTACACCTTC.

V usage is TRBV7-9 and J usage is TRBJ1-6, with TRBD1 as a possible D gene (5 bases). The germline gives CDR1 SEHNR, CDR2 FQNEAQ (reference sequence). V was trimmed by 6 bases and J by 7 bases, leaving 13 bases between them. CDR3 length equals 14 residues. CDR3: CASRGGNNNSPLHF. CDR3 nucleotides: TGTGCCAGCAGGGGGGGTAATAACAATTCACCCCTCCACTTT. The variable domain in full, completed from reference TRBV7-9 and TRBJ1-6, reads DTGVSQNPRHKITKRGQNVTFRCDPISEHNRLYWYRQTLGQGPEFLTYFQNEAQLEKSRLLSDRFSAERPKGSFSTLEIQRTEQGDSAMYLCASRGGNNNSPLHFGNGTRLTVT.

In its sample, this clonotype was seen many times. The chain is built from TRBV20-1 and TRBJ2-7; the match to TRBD1 covers 8 bases. With 7 bases clipped from V and 1 base from J, the junction kept 9 bases outside the gene matches. Per germline, CDR1 DFQATT and CDR2 SNEGSKA (reference sequence). This CDR3 has 14 amino acids. The CDR3 sequence is CSGATRGLSYEQYF. DNA for the CDR3: TGCAGTGGCGCGACCAGGGGGCTTTCCTACGAGCAGTACTTC.